This TCR beta chain was retrieved from a study of cytomegalovirus exposure and HLA in healthy donors. This clone appeared a few times. Its antigen is not known. Overall study results and limits: Differences between HLA loci emerged in a later analysis of TCR association rates, with DRB1 most and HLA-C fewest.

The germline V gene has CDR1 SNHLY and CDR2 FYNNEI. V dropped 2 bases and J dropped 8 bases, with 15 bases sitting between them. The CDR3 is made up of 15 amino acids. PCR used 60 Vbeta primers and 13 Jbeta primers. TCRdb's table, derived via immunoSEQ multiplex PCR, lists solely in-frame clones and lacks some. This table has about 190,000 clones, about 83% appearing once. Sequencing input: PBMCs. This clonotype was obtained from a woman aged 30 to 39 in good health and CMV-seropositive. The V call is TRBV2, the J call TRBJ1-4, with D uncertain. In nucleotides, the CDR3 is TGTGCCAGCAGTGAACCCCTGGGGAGAGTGGAAAAACTGTTTTTT. As protein: CASSEPLGRVEKLFF.